The clone carrying this T cell receptor beta chain was counted once. Naive CD8 cells were CD45RO-negative, positively selected for CCR7, excluding terminally differentiated effector memory CD45RA+ cells. Germline CDR1 reads SGHRS; CDR2 reads YFSETQ. The V end lost 4 bases, the J end lost 1 base, and 9 bases lay between the germline ends. The CDR3 is made up of 14 amino acids. These data are taken from a study of shared clonotypes between healthy human individuals. Repertoires were generated with immunoSEQ multiplex PCR, while TCRdb's copy carries only in-frame clones and drops some. The repertoire has hundreds of thousands of clones, about 95% of them found once; the top ten carry 0.11%.

What was sequenced was naive CD8+ T cells sorted from blood. The origin of this receptor is a woman in her 30s in good health. The V and J genes are TRBV5-1 and TRBJ1-3; weak D call: TRBD1 (6 bases). CDR3 region: CASSLQGSGNTIYF. CDR3 in DNA: TGCGCCAGCAGCCTACAGGGATCTGGAAACACCATATATTTT. Drawing the rest from reference TRBV5-1 and TRBJ1-3, the complete variable domain is KAGVTQTPRYLIKTRGQQVTLSCSPISGHRSVSWYQQTPGQGLQFLFEYFSETQRNKGNFPGRFSGRQFSNSRSEMNVSTLELGDSALYLCASSLQGSGNTIYFGEGSWLTVV.